The 16 T cell receptor beta chains presented below share a single source sample, sequenced in a study of T cells in Graves' hyperthyroidism and ophthalmopathy. Amplification of TCR beta CDR3 regions used RNA as the template. The study used the HTBI primer set for a first-round RT-PCR of the TCR CDR3. A single record per CDR3 protein comes from TCRdb applying MiXCR to the multiplex PCR reads. The sample lists some 370,000 distinct CDR3 sequences; roughly an eighth were seen once. Input material: blood. These receptors originate from a man aged 45-60 years with Graves' ophthalmopathy.

Turning to this clonotype: One base away lies a much larger clone, so this may be a sequencing read error. The chain combines TRBV2 with TRBJ1-2, with D possibly TRBD1 on 6 matching bases. Germline V lookup: CDR1 SNHLY, CDR2 FYNNEI. The CDR3 covers 12 residues. This CDR3 reads CASGGSSYGHTF. In nucleotides, the CDR3 is TGTGCCAGTGGGGGCAGCTCCTATGGCCACACCTTC.

This clonotype came up a few times. The chain has TRBV4-1 and TRBJ1-5; D gene ambiguous. The CDR3 sequence is 16 residues long. V lost 1 base and J lost 3, with 13 bases in between. The germline V gene encodes CDR1 MGHRA and CDR2 YSYEKL. The CDR3 coding sequence is TGCGCCAGCAGCCAAGCTAGCGGAGCAAACAATCAGCCCCAGCATTTT. It is translated as CASSQASGANNQPQHF.

Only a few counts were recorded for this clonotype. The V gene is TRBV29-1, the J gene TRBJ2-7; D may correspond to TRBD1 or TRBD2 (5 bases each). The ends were cut back, 2 bases at V and 5 bases at J, with 13 bases in the middle. The CDR3 is made up of 13 amino acids. CDR1 is SQVTM, CDR2 ANQGSEA, per germline. The DNA of the CDR3 is TGCAGCGTTGAATGGGAGCTGGGGCACGAGCAGTACTTC. It codes for CSVEWELGHEQYF.

This clonotype was seen many times. The DNA for the CDR3 is TGCGCCAGCAGTGAGTCGGGACAGGGGGCAGCAGGCTACACCTTC. Its translation: CASSESGQGAAGYTF. The genes are TRBV5-1 and TRBJ1-2, with TRBD1 matching over 12 bases. CDR1 and CDR2 (germline): SGHRS, YFSETQ. The CDR3 is made up of 15 amino acids. V was clipped by 5 bases and J by 8 bases; unmatched bases: 10. Looking up the rest from reference TRBV5-1 and TRBJ1-2 gives the full variable domain: KAGVTQTPRYLIKTRGQQVTLSCSPISGHRSVSWYQQTPGQGLQFLFEYFSETQRNKGNFPGRFSGRQFSNSRSEMNVSTLELGDSALYLCASSESGQGAAGYTFGSGTRLTVV.

The V call is TRBV12-3 or TRBV12-4, the J call TRBJ1-5, with 7 nucleotides matching TRBD1. The J segment lost 4 bases and the V segment lost 5 bases, leaving 14 bases of the junction unmatched. This CDR3 spans 17 amino acids. CDR3: CASSTRQGRVGNQPQHF. The CDR3 DNA reads as TGTGCCAGCAGTACCCGACAGGGCCGGGTAGGAAATCAGCCCCAGCATTTT.

The genes are TRBV12-3 or TRBV12-4 and TRBJ1-2; 9 nucleotides agree with TRBD1. Losses at the gene ends were 5 bases for V and 4 bases for J; bases not matched to a gene: 11. The CDR3 runs to 16 residues. The CDR3 bases are TGTGCCAGCAGTCCCTGGGACAGGGTGAGGACCTATGGCTACACCTTC. Translating gives CASSPWDRVRTYGYTF.

The table lists this clonotype with many counts. The V call is TRBV3-1, the J call TRBJ2-7; D gene uncertain. Germline CDR1 and CDR2: LGHDT and YNNKEL (reference sequence). V was shortened by 2 bases and J by 3 bases, with 8 bases between the two germline ends. The CDR3 is 13 residues long. The CDR3 DNA is TGTGCCAGCAGCCAACTGTCTGACTACGAGCAGTACTTC. Translated: CASSQLSDYEQYF.

Many counts were recorded for this clonotype. The gene calls are TRBV5-1 and TRBJ1-3, with a weak D call TRBD1 (5 bases). Germline assignment: CDR1 SGHRS and CDR2 YFSETQ. The V end was cut by 0 bases, the J end by 1 base, with 5 bases between. The CDR3 sequence is 14 residues long. CDR3 sequence: CASSLGQSGNTIYF. The CDR3 region has the DNA TGCGCCAGCAGCTTGGGACAGTCTGGAAACACCATATATTTT.

The CDR3 DNA sequence: TGTGCCAGCAGCTGGCCGTCTAGCGGGAGTCGTGAGCAGTACTTC. This encodes CASSWPSSGSREQYF. The chain joins TRBV11-2 to TRBJ2-7, with TRBD2 matching 10 bases. The J segment lost 7 bases and the V segment lost 4 bases, leaving 10 bases of the junction unmatched. The V gene's germline CDR1 is SGHAT and CDR2 FQNNGV. The CDR3 is 15 amino acids.

This clonotype was found many times. This chain joins TRBV5-1 and TRBJ1-1; 9 nucleotides line up with TRBD1. The germline V gene encodes CDR1 SGHRS and CDR2 YFSETQ. The length of the CDR3 is 17 residues. The J segment lost 1 base and the V segment lost 3 bases, leaving 10 bases of the junction unmatched. CDR3 nucleotides: TGCGCCAGCAGCTCCTCGGACAGGGGCCGTGGGAACACTGAAGCTTTCTTT. Translated: CASSSSDRGRGNTEAFF.

This clonotype was observed many times. The CDR3 nucleotides read TGTGCCAGCAGCCGTGACAGGGGTGACCAAGAGACCCAGTACTTC. Its protein is CASSRDRGDQETQYF. The chain joins TRBV11-3 to TRBJ2-5; 8 bases agree with TRBD1. There are 15 residues in the CDR3. Trimming at V came to 5 bases and at J to 0 bases, leaving 5 bases not matched to a gene. Per germline, CDR1 SGHNT and CDR2 YENEEA.

The table lists this clonotype with many counts. This chain joins TRBV6-1 and TRBJ2-5, with D unclear. V lost 6 bases, J lost 0 bases, and 8 bases lay in between. Germline V gene sequence: CDR1 MNHNS, CDR2 SASEGT. The CDR3 has 13 amino acids. The CDR3 DNA is TGTGCCAGCAGAACGACACACCAAGAGACCCAGTACTTC. Translation gives CASRTTHQETQYF.

This clonotype was observed a few times. A read error is possible here, since a much larger clone lies one base away. This chain joins TRBV2 and TRBJ2-7; either TRBD1 or TRBD2 may fit D (5 bases each). The CDR3 length is 14 residues. Germline CDR1 and CDR2: SNHLY and FYNNEI. CDR3 amino acids: CASSEGGNTYEQHF. The CDR3 DNA reads as TGTGCCAGCAGTGAAGGGGGGAATACCTACGAGCAGCACTTC. Combining the CDR3 with reference TRBV2 and TRBJ2-7 gives the whole variable domain EPEVTQTPSHQVTQMGQEVILRCVPISNHLYFYWYRQILGQKVEFLVSFYNNEISEKSEIFDDQFSVERPDGSNFTLKIRSTKLEDSAMYFCASSEGGNTYEQHFGPGTRLTVT.

This clonotype was detected many times. The V and J genes are TRBV6-5 and TRBJ2-1, with 13 positions matching TRBD2. This CDR3 has 18 residues. Germline CDR1 reads MNHEY; CDR2 reads SVGAGI. With V trimmed by 2 bases and J by 4 bases, 8 bases remained unmatched. DNA of the CDR3: TGTGCCAGCAGTTACGAGACTAGCGGGAGGACCAGTTACAATGAGCAGTTCTTC. Translation gives CASSYETSGRTSYNEQFF.

The CDR3 spells CATSDLTRDNEQFF. DNA of the CDR3: TGTGCCACCAGTGATTTGACGCGGGACAATGAGCAGTTCTTC. V gene TRBV24-1 combines with J gene TRBJ2-1; possibly TRBD2 for D (5 bases). With 0 bases removed from V and 5 bases from J, the gap between germline ends came to 7 bases. Germline V CDR1 and CDR2: KGHDR, SFDVKD. This CDR3 contains 14 residues.

The V and J genes are TRBV5-1 and TRBJ2-7; 9 bases are a match to TRBD2. V gave up 5 bases and J gave up 4 bases; unmatched junction bases: 16. Germline V lookup: CDR1 SGHRS, CDR2 YFSETQ. The CDR3 totals 17 residues. The CDR3 is CASSPGLANLKPYEQYF. The CDR3 DNA reads TGCGCCAGCAGTCCCGGACTAGCGAACCTTAAGCCTTACGAGCAGTACTTC.